The sequence of this T cell receptor beta chain was determined in a study of cytomegalovirus exposure and HLA in healthy donors. Study summary: The 90 to 150 validation repertoires used the same platform as the 650 to 850 first-cohort repertoires (as reported by a later analysis).

Study-wide points: Rarity characterized most TCR sequences, yet some public TCRs appeared in many donors. Specificity for CMV antigens was confirmed in vitro for three of the CMV-associated chains.

The donors were in the roughly 120-subject validation cohort, distinct from the approximately 700-subject first cohort. V was pared by 5 bases and J by 3 bases, with 14 bases between. The CDR3 has 14 amino acids. Germline V CDR1 and CDR2: MNHEY, SMNVEV (reference sequence). Generated by immunoSEQ multiplex PCR, the TCRdb table keeps only in-frame clones and is missing some. The sample carries some 260,000 clones, roughly 87% recorded once. This clone was observed a handful of times. The target antigen is unknown. Sequences were obtained from PBMCs. The clonotype comes from a man younger than 35 in good health and CMV-seropositive. V is TRBV27 and J is TRBJ2-7; D is possibly TRBD1 or TRBD2 (5 bases each). The DNA of the CDR3 is TGTGCCAGCAGTCCTTTCCGGGGCAACTACGAGCAGTACTTC. Translated, it gives CASSPFRGNYEQYF.